The source of this TCR beta chain is a study of identical twins. Findings and limits, study-wide: Excess twin sharing in beta out-of-frame sequences was weaker. There were fewer insertions in abundant cord blood beta clonotypes, but memory repertoires showed no such pattern.

This clonotype showed up just a few times. No antigen is known for it. Each donor was a healthy Caucasian. TCRdb passed the 5' RACE reads through MiXCR, listing each CDR3 protein once. The profile shows some 500,000 distinct CDR3 sequences, 14% of them singletons. The V and J ends lost 0 bases and 5 bases, in that order; junction bases with no gene match: 7. The CDR3 runs to 17 residues. Germline-derived CDR1 and CDR2 are SGDLS and YYNGEE. These data were also filed under a second study, of yellow fever vaccine responses in identical twins. As reported in that work: Reportedly, the T cell response mounted by twins to vaccine seemed partly convergent, partly personalized.

The rearrangement uses TRBV9 and TRBJ2-2, with 10 bases that match TRBD2. The sequence was collected from a woman younger than 30 in good health. Sequencing was done on a sample of CD4+ T cells sorted from blood. CDR3 amino acids: CASSVDVGLAVTGELFF. The CDR3 bases are TGTGCCAGCAGCGTAGATGTCGGACTAGCGGTTACCGGGGAGCTGTTTTTT. Complete variable domain (other parts from reference TRBV9 and TRBJ2-2): DSGVTQTPKHLITATGQRVTLRCSPRSGDLSVYWYQQSLDQGLQFLIQYYNGEERAKGNILERFSAQQFPDLHSELNLSSLELGDSALYFCASSVDVGLAVTGELFFGEGSRLTVL.